This is a list of T cell receptor beta chains from one sample in a study of blood T cell repertoires in COVID-19. Clones were sequenced by immunoSEQ multiplex PCR, and TCRdb holds only the in-frame ones, with some missing. In the table there are approximately 300,000 clones, about 92% of which are singletons. The sequenced sample was PBMCs or T cells enriched from blood (not recorded which). The receptor source for this set is a young woman who had recovered from COVID-19. The CDR3 runs from the conserved cysteine through the conserved F or W. D genes are given only for firm matches. Size tells how often a clone was seen (once, few, many) or the class of an expanded clone, and some rows leave it out.

D gene	clone size	V gene	J gene	CDR3 DNA	CDR3 protein
TRBD2	-	TRBV9	TRBJ2-1	TGTGCCAGCAGCGTACTAGCGGGGGGTAATTACAATGAGCAGTTCTTC	CASSVLAGGNYNEQFF
TRBD1	-	TRBV9	TRBJ1-2	TGTGCCAGCAGCTCCCGGACAGGGACTACCATAGGCTACACCTTC	CASSSRTGTTIGYTF
TRBD1	-	TRBV29-1	TRBJ2-7	TGCAGCGTTGATGCAGGGGGCTACGAGCAGTACTTC	CSVDAGGYEQYF
TRBD1	-	TRBV5-1	TRBJ2-7	TGCGCCAGCAGGGACTCGGACAGGGGCACCACCTACGAGCAGTACTTC	CASRDSDRGTTYEQYF
-	-	TRBV28	TRBJ1-4	TGTGCCAGCGGGGTGGTGGGAGGGTTTGCAACTAATGAAAAACTGTTTTTT	CASGVVGGFATNEKLFF
-	once	TRBV7-2	TRBJ2-7	TGTGCCAGCAGCTTAGACGAGGGGGGGCCCTACGAGCAGTACTTC	CASSLDEGGPYEQYF
TRBD2	-	TRBV10-3	TRBJ2-3	TGTGCCATCGGCGCAGCGGCGGGAGCGGCAGATACGCAGTATTTT	CAIGAAAGAADTQYF
-	-	TRBV12-3/TRBV12-4	TRBJ1-6	TGTGCCAGCAGAGCCCCGAGGGTTTCACCCCTCCACTTT	CASRAPRVSPLHF
TRBD1	-	TRBV28	TRBJ1-5	TGTGCCAGCAGCCCAAGACAGGGATCTAGCAATCAGCCCCAGCATTTT	CASSPRQGSSNQPQHF
TRBD1	-	TRBV30	TRBJ2-7	TGTGCCTGGAGTCCAAAAGGGGCAGGGGGAGTCTACGAGCAGTACTTC	CAWSPKGAGGVYEQYF
-	-	TRBV10-3	TRBJ2-1	TGTGCCATCAGTGTGTCGAGCGGAGACTACAATGAGCAGTTCTTC	CAISVSSGDYNEQFF
-	-	TRBV10-3	TRBJ1-2	TGTGCCATCAGTGAGCGAGGAAGTGATGGCTACACCTTC	CAISERGSDGYTF
-	once	TRBV18	TRBJ1-1	TGTGCCAGCTCGGACCGACAGTCTGAAGCTTTCTTT	CASSDRQSEAFF
-	-	TRBV28	TRBJ2-5	TGTGCCAGCGCGACGACAGGCGGGTCGGAGACCCAGTACTTC	CASATTGGSETQYF
-	once	TRBV12-3/TRBV12-4	TRBJ1-1	TGTGCCAGCAGTATTTTTAGAGGAACTGAAGCTTTCTTT	CASSIFRGTEAFF
-	-	TRBV7-2	TRBJ2-3	TGTGCCAGCAGCTTAGCGCTTTCCAGGGGCACAGATACGCAGTATTTT	CASSLALSRGTDTQYF
TRBD1	few	TRBV2	TRBJ1-2	TGTGCCAGCAGTGGTGACAGGGGGCCGACCGGCTACACCTTC	CASSGDRGPTGYTF
-	-	TRBV5-4	TRBJ1-1	TGTGCCAGCAGCTCTGGACAGAGGCCCACTGAAGCTTTCTTT	CASSSGQRPTEAFF
-	-	TRBV6-5	TRBJ2-7	TGTGCCAGCAGTTTCGACAGGTCCTACGAGCAGTACTTC	CASSFDRSYEQYF
-	-	TRBV11-3	TRBJ2-7	TGTGCCAGCAGCTTAACGAGCGAAGGCGAGCAGTACTTC	CASSLTSEGEQYF
-	-	TRBV12-3/TRBV12-4	TRBJ1-1	TGTGCCAGCAGGGCAGGGTACACTGAAGCTTTCTTT	CASRAGYTEAFF
TRBD1	-	TRBV3-1/TRBV3-2	TRBJ2-1	TGTGCCAGCAGCCAAGATGCCGGGACAGGGATAACGGGGCAGTTCTTC	CASSQDAGTGITGQFF
-	-	TRBV15	TRBJ2-7	TGTGCCACCAGCAGAGATCAAAACAGGGTAGAGCAGTACTTC	CATSRDQNRVEQYF
TRBD2	-	TRBV6-5	TRBJ2-3	TGTGCCAGCAGTTACTCACGGCGGGGGAACACAGATACGCAGTATTTT	CASSYSRRGNTDTQYF
TRBD2	-	TRBV15	TRBJ2-5	TGTGCCACCAGCGGCCTACGGCGGGAGGTTGGCGAGACCCAGTACTTC	CATSGLRREVGETQYF
TRBD2	-	TRBV19	TRBJ2-7	TGTGCCAGTAGTATGGCGGGAAGGGCTGGGACTAGCGGGTTCTACGAGCAGTACTTC	CASSMAGRAGTSGFYEQYF
-	-	TRBV30	TRBJ1-3	TGTGCCTGGACCCCTTTCCGGGAGACTGGAAACACCATATATTTT	CAWTPFRETGNTIYF
TRBD2	-	TRBV7-3	TRBJ2-3	TGTGCCAGCAGCCGAGGACTAGCGGGAGGTAGAGATACGCAGTATTTT	CASSRGLAGGRDTQYF
-	once	TRBV11-3	TRBJ2-2	TGTGCCAGCAGCGCCGCCCGGGGAGCCACCGGGGAGCTGTTTTTT	CASSAARGATGELFF
-	-	TRBV5-5	TRBJ2-5	TGTGCCAGCAGACGGGAAGTACAAGAGACCCAGTACTTC	CASRREVQETQYF
TRBD1	once	TRBV19	TRBJ1-1	TGTGCCAGCTCAATCGGGGCTGAGGGGACAGGGGGCATTTGGGGCACTGAAGCTTTCTTT	CASSIGAEGTGGIWGTEAFF